This T cell receptor beta chain comes out of a study of OX40 agonist ivuxolimab in advanced cancers. As for the study in general: Clinicians treated patients with ivuxolimab, an agonistic anti-OX40 (CD134) antibody.

This CDR3 is built from 15 residues. The V gene's germline CDR1 is SGHTA and CDR2 FQGNSA. V lost 2 bases and J 0 bases, leaving 7 bases between the germline ends. General study findings and limits: Averaged across samples, CD8+ T cells carried more expanded clones than CD4+ did.

The protocol was immunoSEQ multiplex PCR, while the TCRdb copy is restricted to in-frame clones and leaves out a portion. The sample holds about 68,000 clones; 75% to 85% are singletons and the top ten take 1.5% to 2%. This clone was seen just once. The antigen remains unidentified. The rearrangement joins TRBV7-2 to TRBJ2-2; no reliable D call. The clonotype originates from an adult with an advanced solid tumor such as melanoma, head and neck, liver or kidney cancer. The sample was CD4+ or CD8+ T cells sorted from blood, taken in a trial of the OX40 agonist ivuxolimab. CDR3 amino acids: CASSLLSSNTGELFF. The CDR3 coding sequence is TGTGCCAGCAGCTTACTCAGCTCGAACACCGGGGAGCTGTTTTTT.